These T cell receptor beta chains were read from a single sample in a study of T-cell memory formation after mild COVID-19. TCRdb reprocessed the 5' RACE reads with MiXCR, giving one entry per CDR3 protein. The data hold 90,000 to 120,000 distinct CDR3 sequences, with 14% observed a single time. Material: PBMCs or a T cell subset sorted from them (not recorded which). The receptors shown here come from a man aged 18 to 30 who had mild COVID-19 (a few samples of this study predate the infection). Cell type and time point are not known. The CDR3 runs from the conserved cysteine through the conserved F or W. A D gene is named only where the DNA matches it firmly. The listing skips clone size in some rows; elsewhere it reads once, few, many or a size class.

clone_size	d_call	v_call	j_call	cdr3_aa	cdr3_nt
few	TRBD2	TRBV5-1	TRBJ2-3	CATRSRGGYTDTQYF	TGCGCCACCCGGTCCCGGGGGGGATACACAGATACGCAGTATTTT
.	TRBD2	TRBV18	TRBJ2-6	CASSLNSGTSLSHYVLTF	TGTGCCAGCTCACTAAACTCCGGGACTAGCCTAAGCCATTACGTCCTGACTTTC
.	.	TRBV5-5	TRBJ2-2	CASSLGHLTGELFF	TGTGCCAGCAGCTTGGGACACCTCACCGGGGAGCTGTTTTTT
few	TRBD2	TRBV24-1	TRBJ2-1	CATSDPIAGVSYNEQFF	TGTGCCACCAGTGATCCTATAGCGGGGGTCTCCTACAATGAGCAGTTCTTC
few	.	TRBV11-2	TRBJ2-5	CASSLDRPYKMYQETQYF	TGTGCCAGCAGCTTAGATCGGCCCTACAAGATGTACCAAGAGACCCAGTACTTC
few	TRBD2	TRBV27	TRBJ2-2	CASSPGGAGELFF	TGTGCCAGCAGCCCGGGGGGGGCCGGGGAGCTGTTTTTT
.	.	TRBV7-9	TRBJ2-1	CASSLATGTHYNEQFF	TGTGCCAGCAGCTTAGCAACCGGGACCCATTACAATGAGCAGTTCTTC
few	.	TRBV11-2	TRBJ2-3	CASSRLAAPSTDTQYF	TGTGCCAGCAGCAGATTAGCCGCACCTAGCACAGATACGCAGTATTTT
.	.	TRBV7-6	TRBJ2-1	CASSPDPGTYNEQFF	TGTGCCAGCAGCCCCGACCCAGGGACTTACAATGAGCAGTTCTTC
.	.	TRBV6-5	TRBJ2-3	CASGWDFTRTDTQYF	TGTGCCAGCGGGTGGGACTTTACTCGCACAGATACGCAGTATTTT
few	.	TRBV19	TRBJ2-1	CASSIVAGNEQFF	TGTGCCAGTAGTATAGTTGCAGGGAATGAGCAGTTCTTC
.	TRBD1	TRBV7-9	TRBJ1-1	CASSIGQGVPEAFF	TGTGCCAGCAGCATAGGACAGGGAGTCCCTGAAGCTTTCTTT
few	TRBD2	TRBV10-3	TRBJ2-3	CAISDTSGGTDTQYF	TGTGCCATCAGTGACACTAGCGGGGGTACAGATACGCAGTATTTT
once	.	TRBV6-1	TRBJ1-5	CASFGMGNFQPQHF	TGTGCCAGCTTCGGAATGGGGAATTTTCAGCCCCAGCATTTT
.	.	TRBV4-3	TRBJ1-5	CASSQDVSQPQHF	TGCGCCAGCAGCCAAGATGTGTCTCAGCCCCAGCATTTT
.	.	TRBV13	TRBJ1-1	CASSLRQVMNTEAFF	TGTGCCAGCAGCTTAAGACAGGTCATGAACACTGAAGCTTTCTTT
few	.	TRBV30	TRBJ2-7	CALHAGAREQYF	TGTGCCCTCCACGCGGGGGCTCGAGAGCAGTACTTC
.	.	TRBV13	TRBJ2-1	CASLVRPRNEQFF	TGTGCCAGCCTGGTGAGGCCTAGGAATGAGCAGTTCTTC
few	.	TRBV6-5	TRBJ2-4	CASSSPSSVDIQYF	TGTGCCAGCAGTTCCCCATCTAGCGTTGACATTCAGTACTTC
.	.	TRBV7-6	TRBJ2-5	CASSLAGSPSETQYF	TGTGCCAGCAGCTTAGCGGGGAGCCCCTCAGAGACCCAGTACTTC
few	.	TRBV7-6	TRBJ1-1	CASSQGTGITEAFF	TGTGCCAGCAGCCAAGGTACAGGGATCACTGAAGCTTTCTTT
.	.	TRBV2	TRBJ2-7	CASSDPSGLYEQYF	TGTGCCAGCAGTGACCCCTCTGGGCTCTACGAGCAGTACTTC
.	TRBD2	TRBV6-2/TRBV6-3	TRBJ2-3	CASSLAGGPTDTQYF	TGTGCCAGCAGTCTAGCGGGGGGGCCGACAGATACGCAGTATTTT
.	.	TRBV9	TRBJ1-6	CASRTPGKAYNSPLHF	TGTGCCAGCAGAACACCGGGGAAGGCCTATAATTCACCCCTCCACTTT
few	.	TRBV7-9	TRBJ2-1	CASSLSLGIEQFF	TGTGCCAGCAGCCTTAGTCTGGGTATTGAGCAGTTCTTC
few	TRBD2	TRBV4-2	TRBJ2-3	CASSQETPSGYTQYF	TGTGCCAGCAGCCAAGAGACGCCTAGCGGTTATACGCAGTATTTT
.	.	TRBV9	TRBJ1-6	CASSQTLNSPLHF	TGTGCCAGCAGCCAGACCCTTAATTCACCCCTCCACTTT
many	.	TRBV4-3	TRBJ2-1	CASSQLDNEQFF	TGCGCCAGCAGCCAACTAGACAATGAGCAGTTCTTC
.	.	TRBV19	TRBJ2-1	CASSTFARISYNEQFF	TGTGCCAGTAGTACTTTTGCGCGGATCTCCTACAATGAGCAGTTCTTC
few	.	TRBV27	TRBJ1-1	CASKPGVNTEAFF	TGTGCCAGCAAACCAGGGGTGAACACTGAAGCTTTCTTT
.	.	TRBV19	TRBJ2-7	CASTSTEGGDEQYF	TGTGCCAGTACCTCGACGGAGGGGGGCGACGAGCAGTACTTC
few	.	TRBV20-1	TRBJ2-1	CSGSPSSYNEQFF	TGCAGTGGATCTCCGAGCTCCTACAATGAGCAGTTCTTC
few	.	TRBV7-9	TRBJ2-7	CASSDKGFREEDYEQYF	TGTGCCAGCAGCGACAAGGGTTTTAGGGAGGAGGACTACGAGCAGTACTTC
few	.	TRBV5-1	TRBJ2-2	CASSPGQGGTGELFF	TGCGCCAGCAGCCCTGGACAGGGAGGGACCGGGGAGCTGTTTTTT
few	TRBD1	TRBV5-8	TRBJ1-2	CGRRQGYGYTF	TGTGGAAGAAGACAGGGTTATGGCTACACCTTC
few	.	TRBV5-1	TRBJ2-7	CASSLTRARGYEQYF	TGCGCCAGCAGCTTGACCAGGGCCAGGGGCTACGAGCAGTACTTC
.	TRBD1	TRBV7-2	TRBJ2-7	CASSPGTGPYEQYF	TGTGCCAGCAGCCCCGGGACAGGACCATACGAGCAGTACTTC
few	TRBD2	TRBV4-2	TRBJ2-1	CASSQEGGMVVDEQFF	TGTGCCAGCAGCCAAGAGGGAGGGATGGTGGTCGATGAGCAGTTCTTC
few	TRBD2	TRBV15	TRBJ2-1	CATSRVSGNSYNEQFF	TGTGCCACCAGCAGAGTAAGCGGGAACTCCTACAATGAGCAGTTCTTC
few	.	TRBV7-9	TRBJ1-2	CASSLEGRSYGYTF	TGTGCCAGCAGCTTAGAAGGGAGGAGCTATGGCTACACCTTC
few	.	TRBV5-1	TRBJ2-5	CASSFAPGKIFETQYF	TGCGCCAGCAGCTTTGCCCCGGGCAAGATTTTTGAGACCCAGTACTTC
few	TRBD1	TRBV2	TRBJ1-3	CASRLTGDSGNTIYF	TGTGCCAGCAGACTCACAGGGGACTCTGGAAACACCATATATTTT
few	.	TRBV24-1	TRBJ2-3	CATSRDGTDTQYF	TGTGCCACCAGTCGGGACGGCACAGATACGCAGTATTTT
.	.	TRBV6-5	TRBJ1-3	CASSDRLAGNTIYF	TGTGCCAGCAGCGACAGGTTGGCTGGAAACACCATATATTTT
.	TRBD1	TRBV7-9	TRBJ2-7	CASSFRDRSYEQYF	TGTGCCAGCAGCTTTAGGGACAGAAGCTACGAGCAGTACTTC
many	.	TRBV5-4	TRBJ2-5	CASSLARIGETQYF	TGTGCCAGCAGCTTGGCCAGGATAGGCGAGACCCAGTACTTC
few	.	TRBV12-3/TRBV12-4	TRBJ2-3	CASSLGLLDTQYF	TGTGCCAGCAGTTTAGGACTTTTAGATACGCAGTATTTT
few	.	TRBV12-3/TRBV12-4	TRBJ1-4	CASSFRRVDEKLFF	TGTGCCAGCAGTTTCCGCAGGGTTGATGAAAAACTGTTTTTT
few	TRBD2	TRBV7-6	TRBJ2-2	CASSPLAGETGELFF	TGTGCCAGCAGCCCCTTAGCGGGGGAGACCGGGGAGCTGTTTTTT
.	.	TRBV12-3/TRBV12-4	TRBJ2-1	CASSLVLVGESYNEQFF	TGTGCCAGCAGTTTAGTGCTTGTAGGGGAATCCTACAATGAGCAGTTCTTC
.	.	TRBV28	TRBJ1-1	CASRISGKGEAFF	TGTGCCAGCAGAATTTCAGGGAAAGGTGAAGCTTTCTTT
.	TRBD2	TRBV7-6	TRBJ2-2	CASSLAGGGAGELFF	TGTGCCAGCAGCTTGGCCGGGGGGGGCGCCGGGGAGCTGTTTTTT
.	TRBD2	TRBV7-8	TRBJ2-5	CASRTYPGLARETQYF	TGTGCCAGCAGAACTTATCCGGGACTAGCGCGGGAGACCCAGTACTTC
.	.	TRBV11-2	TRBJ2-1	CASSLTPGFEQFF	TGTGCCAGCAGCCTCACACCAGGGTTTGAGCAGTTCTTC